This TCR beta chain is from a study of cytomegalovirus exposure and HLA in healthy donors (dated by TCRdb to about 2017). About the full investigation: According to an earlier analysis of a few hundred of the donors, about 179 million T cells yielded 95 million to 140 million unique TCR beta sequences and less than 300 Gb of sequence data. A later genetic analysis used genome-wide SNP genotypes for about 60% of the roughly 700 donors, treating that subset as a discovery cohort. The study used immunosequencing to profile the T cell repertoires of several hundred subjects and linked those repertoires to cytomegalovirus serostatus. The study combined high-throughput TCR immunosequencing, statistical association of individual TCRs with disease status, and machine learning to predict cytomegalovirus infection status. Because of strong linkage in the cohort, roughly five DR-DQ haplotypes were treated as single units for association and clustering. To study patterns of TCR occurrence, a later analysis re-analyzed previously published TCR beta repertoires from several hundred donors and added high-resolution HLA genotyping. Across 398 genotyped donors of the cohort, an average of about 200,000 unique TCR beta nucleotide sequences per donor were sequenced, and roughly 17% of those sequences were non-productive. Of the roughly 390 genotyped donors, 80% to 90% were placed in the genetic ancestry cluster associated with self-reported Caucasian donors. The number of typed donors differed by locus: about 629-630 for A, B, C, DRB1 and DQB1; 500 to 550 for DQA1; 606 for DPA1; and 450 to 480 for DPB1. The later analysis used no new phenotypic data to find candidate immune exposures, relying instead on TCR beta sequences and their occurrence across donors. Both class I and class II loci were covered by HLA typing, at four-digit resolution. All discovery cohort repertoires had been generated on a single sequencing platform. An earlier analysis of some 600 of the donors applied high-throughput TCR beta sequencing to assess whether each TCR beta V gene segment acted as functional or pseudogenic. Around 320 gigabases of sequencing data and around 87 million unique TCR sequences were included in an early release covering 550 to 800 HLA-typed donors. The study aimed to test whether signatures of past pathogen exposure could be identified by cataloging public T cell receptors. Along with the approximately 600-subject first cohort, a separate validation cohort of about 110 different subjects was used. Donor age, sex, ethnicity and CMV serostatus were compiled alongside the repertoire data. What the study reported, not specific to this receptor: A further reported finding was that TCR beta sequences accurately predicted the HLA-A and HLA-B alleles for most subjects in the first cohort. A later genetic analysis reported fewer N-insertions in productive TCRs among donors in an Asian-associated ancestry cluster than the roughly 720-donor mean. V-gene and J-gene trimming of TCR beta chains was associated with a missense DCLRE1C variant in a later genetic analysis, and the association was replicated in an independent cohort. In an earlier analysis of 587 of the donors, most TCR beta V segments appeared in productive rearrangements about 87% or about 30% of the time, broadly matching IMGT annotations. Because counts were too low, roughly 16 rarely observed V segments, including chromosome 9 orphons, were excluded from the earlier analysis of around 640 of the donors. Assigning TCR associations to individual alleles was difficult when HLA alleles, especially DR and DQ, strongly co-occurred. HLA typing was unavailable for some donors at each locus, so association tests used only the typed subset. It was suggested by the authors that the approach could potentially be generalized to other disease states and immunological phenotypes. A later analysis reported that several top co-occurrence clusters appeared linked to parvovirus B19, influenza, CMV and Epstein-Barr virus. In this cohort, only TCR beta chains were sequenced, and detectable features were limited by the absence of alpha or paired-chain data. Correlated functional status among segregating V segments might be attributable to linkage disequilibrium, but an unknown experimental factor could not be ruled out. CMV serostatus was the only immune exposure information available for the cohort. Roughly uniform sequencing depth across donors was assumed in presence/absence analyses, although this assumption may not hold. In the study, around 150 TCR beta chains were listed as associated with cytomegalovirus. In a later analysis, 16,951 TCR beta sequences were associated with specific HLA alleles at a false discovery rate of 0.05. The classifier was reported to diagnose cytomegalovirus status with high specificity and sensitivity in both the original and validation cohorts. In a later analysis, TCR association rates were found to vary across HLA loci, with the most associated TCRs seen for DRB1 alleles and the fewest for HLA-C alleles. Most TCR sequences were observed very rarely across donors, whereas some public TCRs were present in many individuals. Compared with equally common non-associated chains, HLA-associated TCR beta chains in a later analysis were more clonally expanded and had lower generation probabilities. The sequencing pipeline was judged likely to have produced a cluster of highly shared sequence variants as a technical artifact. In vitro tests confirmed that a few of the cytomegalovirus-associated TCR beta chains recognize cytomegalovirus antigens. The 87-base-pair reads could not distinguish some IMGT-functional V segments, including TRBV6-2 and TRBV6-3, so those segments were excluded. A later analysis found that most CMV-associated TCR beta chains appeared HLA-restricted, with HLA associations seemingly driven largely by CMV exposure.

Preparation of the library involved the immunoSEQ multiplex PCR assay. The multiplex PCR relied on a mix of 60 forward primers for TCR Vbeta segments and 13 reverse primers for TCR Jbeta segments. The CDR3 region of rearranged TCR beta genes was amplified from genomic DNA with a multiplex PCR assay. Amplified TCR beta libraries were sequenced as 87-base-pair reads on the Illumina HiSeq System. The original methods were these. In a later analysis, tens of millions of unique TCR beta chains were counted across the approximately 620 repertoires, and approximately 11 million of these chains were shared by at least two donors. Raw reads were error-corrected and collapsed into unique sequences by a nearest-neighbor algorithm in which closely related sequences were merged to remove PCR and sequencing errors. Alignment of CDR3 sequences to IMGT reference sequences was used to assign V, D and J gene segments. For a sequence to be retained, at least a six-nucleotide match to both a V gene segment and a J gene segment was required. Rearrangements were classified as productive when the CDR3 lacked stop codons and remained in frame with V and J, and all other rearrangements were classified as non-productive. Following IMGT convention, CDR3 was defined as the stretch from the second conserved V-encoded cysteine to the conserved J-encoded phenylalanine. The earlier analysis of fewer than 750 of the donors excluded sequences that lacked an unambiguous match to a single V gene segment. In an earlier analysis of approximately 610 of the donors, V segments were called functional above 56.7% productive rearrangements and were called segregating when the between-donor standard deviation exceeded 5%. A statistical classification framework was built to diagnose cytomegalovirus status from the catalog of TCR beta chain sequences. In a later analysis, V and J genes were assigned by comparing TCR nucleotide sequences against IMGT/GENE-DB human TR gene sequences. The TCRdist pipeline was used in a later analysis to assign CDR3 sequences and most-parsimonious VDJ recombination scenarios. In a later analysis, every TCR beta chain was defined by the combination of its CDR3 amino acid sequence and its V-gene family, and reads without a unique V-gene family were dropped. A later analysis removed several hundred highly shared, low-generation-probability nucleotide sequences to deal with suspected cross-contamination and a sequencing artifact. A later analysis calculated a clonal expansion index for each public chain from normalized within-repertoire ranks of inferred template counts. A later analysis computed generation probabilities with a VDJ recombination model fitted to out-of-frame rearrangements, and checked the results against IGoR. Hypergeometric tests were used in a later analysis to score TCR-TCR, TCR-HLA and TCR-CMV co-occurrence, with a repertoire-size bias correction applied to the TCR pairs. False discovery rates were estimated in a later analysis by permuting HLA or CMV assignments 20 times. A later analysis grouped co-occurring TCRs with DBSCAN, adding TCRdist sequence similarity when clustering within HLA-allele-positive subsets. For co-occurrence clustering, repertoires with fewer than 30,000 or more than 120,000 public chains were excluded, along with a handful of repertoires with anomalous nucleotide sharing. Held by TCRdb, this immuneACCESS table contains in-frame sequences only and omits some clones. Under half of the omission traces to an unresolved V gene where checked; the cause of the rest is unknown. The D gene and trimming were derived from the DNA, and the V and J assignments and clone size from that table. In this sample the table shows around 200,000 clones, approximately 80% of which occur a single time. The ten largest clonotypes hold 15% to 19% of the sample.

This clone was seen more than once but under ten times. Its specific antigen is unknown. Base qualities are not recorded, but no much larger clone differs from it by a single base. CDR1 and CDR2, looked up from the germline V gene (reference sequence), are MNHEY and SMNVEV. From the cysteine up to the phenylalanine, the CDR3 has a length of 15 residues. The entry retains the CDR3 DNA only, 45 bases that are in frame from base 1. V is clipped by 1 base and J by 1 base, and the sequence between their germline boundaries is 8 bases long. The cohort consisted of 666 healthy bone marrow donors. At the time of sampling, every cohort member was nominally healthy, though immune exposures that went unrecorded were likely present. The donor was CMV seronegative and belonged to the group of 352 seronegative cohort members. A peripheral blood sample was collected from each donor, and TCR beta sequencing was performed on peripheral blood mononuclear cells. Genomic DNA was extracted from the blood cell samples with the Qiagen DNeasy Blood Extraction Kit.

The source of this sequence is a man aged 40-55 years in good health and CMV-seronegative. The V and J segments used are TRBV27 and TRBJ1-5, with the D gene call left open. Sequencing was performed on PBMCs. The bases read TGTGCCAGCAGTTTATTTTCCGGGAGCAATCAGCCCCAGCATTTT. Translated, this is CASSLFSGSNQPQHF.